This T cell receptor beta chain was captured by sequencing in a study of cytomegalovirus exposure and HLA in healthy donors. Study results and limitations: It was found in a later analysis that first-cohort TCR clusters tended to co-occur in the approximately 130 validation repertoires.

About this clone: Its antigen is undetermined.

The protocol was immunoSEQ multiplex PCR, while the TCRdb copy is restricted to in-frame clones and leaves out a portion. The sample consists of over 200,000 clones, 88% of them appearing once. Sequencing used PBMCs. This clonotype was sampled from a woman aged 18-29 years in good health and CMV-seronegative.

The CDR3 DNA is TGTGCCAGCAGTGACCCCGAGGGCGGGGGCCCTAGGGATACGCAGTATTTT. This gives the protein CASSDPEGGGPRDTQYF. The rearrangement uses TRBV2 and TRBJ2-3, with D possibly matching TRBD2 (7 bases). The germline CDR1 and CDR2 sequences are SNHLY and FYNNEI. The ends were cut back, 3 bases at V and 6 bases at J, with 22 bases in the middle. The CDR3 covers 17 residues.